Detailed here is one T cell receptor beta chain. Its cognate antigen is unknown. Libraries were prepared by immunoSEQ multiplex PCR; TCRdb keeps only in-frame clonotypes and omits some of them. The data show approximately 170,000 clones, just under 95% seen once. This sample was included in a study of T cell responses to AZD1222 COVID-19 vaccine. On the study more broadly: Pooled together were second doses at about 4 or about 12 weeks. General study findings and limits: The study found vaccine-associated CD4 TCRs spanning spike, dominant at 160-218 and 743-854. It should be noted that donors were predominantly white British and more often female, and clonal diversity was possibly underestimated.

Losses at the gene ends were 4 bases for V and 9 bases for J; bases not matched to a gene: 3. Germline V gene data show CDR1 as SGHAT and CDR2 as FQNNGV. The CDR3 is 13 residues long. The chain uses TRBV11-2 and TRBJ2-1; 10 bases match TRBD1. The clonotype comes from an adult in good health. Specimen: peripheral blood, collected on day 0 of AZD1222 vaccination. The DNA of the CDR3 is TGTGCCAGCAGCTGGACAGGGGGAGGTGAGCAGTTCTTC. This sequence encodes CASSWTGGGEQFF.